Following are 3 T cell receptor beta chains from one sample sequenced in a study of T cell repertoires in cytomegalovirus infection (dated by TCRdb to between 2017 and 2020). Sequenced on an Illumina HiSeq 1500. TCRdb itself trimmed the public reads at Q25 with fastp, ran MiXCR and retained productive beta chains. Each entry is one CDR3 protein sequence, shown with its most common DNA and genes. For this sample the table gives fewer than 650,000 distinct CDR3 sequences, of which roughly 42% were detected only once. About 46% of the sample is taken by the ten largest. The sample's treatment or condition label is to be understood as: in vitro stimulation with specific CMV peptide epitopes to enrich CMV-specific T cells. These receptors' antigens are unknown. The sample here was cultured PBMCs, taken from culture after CMV antigen stimulation. These receptors were obtained from a human donor in good health (CMV status not recorded). Some clones in this sample may be carry-over from other donors' samples.

This clonotype was observed many times. The gene calls are TRBV7-2 and TRBJ2-3, with D perhaps assigned TRBD1 or TRBD2 (5 bases each). V was shortened by 4 bases and J by 6 bases, with 14 bases between the two germline ends. The CDR3 is made up of 14 amino acids. Per the germline V gene, CDR1 is SGHTA and CDR2 is FQGNSA. The CDR3 is CASSSGTGTDTQYF. The CDR3 DNA follows: TGTGCCAGCAGCTCCGGGACCGGAACGGATACGCAGTATTTT.

A note on this clonotype: This may arise from a read error, as a much more abundant clone is one base away. The J gene is TRBJ2-6, the V gene TRBV6-6; D is ambiguous. From germline, CDR1 is MNHNY and CDR2 SVGAGI (reference sequence). The CDR3 consists of 15 residues. The germline V and J ends were trimmed by 1 base and 0 bases, with 4 bases remaining between them. CDR3 DNA: TGTGCCAGCAGTTACTGGAGCTCTGGGGCCAACGTCCTGACTTTC. Amino acid sequence: CASSYWSSGANVLTF.

V usage is TRBV7-6 and J usage is TRBJ2-1; D may be TRBD2 (6 bases). Germline CDR1 reads SGHVS; CDR2 reads FNYEAQ. The CDR3 contains 14 residues. V lost 6 bases to trimming and J lost 7 bases, with 16 bases between them. In DNA, the CDR3 is TGTGCCAGCAGTTCATTATGGCTAGCGAATGAGCAGTTCTTC. Protein product: CASSSLWLANEQFF. Combining the CDR3 with reference TRBV7-6 and TRBJ2-1 gives the whole variable domain GAGVSQSPRYKVTKRGQDVALRCDPISGHVSLYWYRQALGQGPEFLTYFNYEAQQDKSGLPNDRFSAERPEGSISTLTIQRTEQRDSAMYRCASSSLWLANEQFFGPGTRLTVL.